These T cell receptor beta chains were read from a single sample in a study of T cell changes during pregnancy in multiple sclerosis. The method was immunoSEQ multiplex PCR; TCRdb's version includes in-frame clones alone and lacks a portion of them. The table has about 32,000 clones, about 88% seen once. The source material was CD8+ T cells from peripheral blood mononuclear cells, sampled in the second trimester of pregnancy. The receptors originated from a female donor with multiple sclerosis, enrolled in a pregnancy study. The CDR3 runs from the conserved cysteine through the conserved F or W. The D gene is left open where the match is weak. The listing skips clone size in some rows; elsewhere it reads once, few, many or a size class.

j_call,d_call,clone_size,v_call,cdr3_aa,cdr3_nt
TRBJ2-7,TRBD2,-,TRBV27,CASSAAGVKGHEQYF,TGTGCCAGCAGCGCCGCGGGGGTGAAAGGCCACGAGCAGTACTTC
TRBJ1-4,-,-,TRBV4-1,CASSHGGGLGEKLFF,TGCGCCAGCAGCCACGGCGGGGGGCTAGGGGAAAAACTGTTTTTT
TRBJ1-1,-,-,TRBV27,CASSLGRGNTEAFF,TGTGCCAGCAGTTTGGGCAGGGGGAACACTGAAGCTTTCTTT
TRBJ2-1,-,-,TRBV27,CASEGPNEQFF,TGTGCCAGCGAGGGTCCGAATGAGCAGTTCTTC
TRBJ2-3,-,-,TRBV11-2,CASCRYGGTADTQYF,TGTGCCAGCTGTCGTTACGGAGGGACCGCAGATACGCAGTATTTT
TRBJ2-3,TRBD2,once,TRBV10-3,CAITSGVTDTQYF,TGTGCCATCACTAGCGGGGTCACAGATACGCAGTATTTT
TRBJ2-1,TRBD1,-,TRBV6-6,CASKGHGTGNFNEQFF,TGTGCCAGCAAGGGGCACGGGACAGGGAATTTCAATGAGCAGTTCTTC
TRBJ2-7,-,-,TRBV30,CAWEGDMSVEQYF,TGTGCCTGGGAGGGGGACATGTCGGTAGAGCAGTACTTC
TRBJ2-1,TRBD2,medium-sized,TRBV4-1,CASSQEGTSSYNEQFF,TGCGCCAGCAGCCAAGAAGGGACTAGCTCATACAATGAGCAGTTCTTC
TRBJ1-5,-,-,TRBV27,CASGPRGSNQPQHF,TGTGCCAGCGGACCCCGGGGGTCGAATCAGCCCCAGCATTTT
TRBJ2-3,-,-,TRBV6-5,CAATGRGAQYF,TGTGCCGCCACGGGCCGGGGAGCGCAGTATTTT
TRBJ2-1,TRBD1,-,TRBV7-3,CASSPVGAGGDEQFF,TGTGCCAGCAGCCCCGTGGGGGCAGGGGGAGATGAGCAGTTCTTC
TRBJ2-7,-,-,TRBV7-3,CASGYSGGYEQYF,TGTGCCAGCGGTTATTCCGGCGGGTACGAGCAGTACTTC
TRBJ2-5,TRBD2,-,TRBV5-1,CASRGIAGADETQYF,TGCGCCAGCAGGGGGATAGCGGGAGCCGATGAGACCCAGTACTTC
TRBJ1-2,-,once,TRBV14,CASSQDGSGAYNYGYTF,TGTGCCAGCAGCCAAGACGGGTCAGGGGCGTATAACTATGGCTACACCTTC
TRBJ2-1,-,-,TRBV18,CASSPLRGPSYNEQFF,TGTGCCAGCTCACCATTGCGGGGACCCTCCTACAATGAGCAGTTCTTC
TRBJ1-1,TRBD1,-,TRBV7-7,CASSSRQGENTEAFF,TGTGCCAGCAGCTCGCGACAGGGGGAGAACACTGAAGCTTTCTTT
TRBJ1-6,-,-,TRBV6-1,CATSGWVALHF,TGTGCCACCTCAGGGTGGGTGGCCCTCCACTTT
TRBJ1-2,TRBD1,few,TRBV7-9,CASSSGTGINYGYTF,TGTGCCAGCAGCTCCGGGACAGGGATAAACTATGGCTACACCTTC
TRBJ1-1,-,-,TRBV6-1,CASPTGTEAFF,TGTGCCAGCCCTACAGGTACTGAAGCTTTCTTT
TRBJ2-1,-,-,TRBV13,CASSLQGNNEQFF,TGTGCCAGCAGCTTACAGGGAAACAATGAGCAGTTCTTC
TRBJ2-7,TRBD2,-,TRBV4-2,CASSQGGLAGVYEQYF,TGTGCCAGCAGCCAGGGTGGACTAGCGGGAGTCTACGAGCAGTACTTC
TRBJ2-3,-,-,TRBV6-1,CASSAGGDTDTQYF,TGTGCCAGCAGTGCTGGCGGGGATACAGATACGCAGTATTTT
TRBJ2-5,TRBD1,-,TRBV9,CASSSGQTPQETQYF,TGTGCCAGCAGCTCGGGACAGACTCCGCAAGAGACCCAGTACTTC
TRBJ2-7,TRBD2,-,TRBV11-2,CASNSGKAYEQYF,TGTGCCAGTAATAGCGGGAAGGCCTACGAGCAGTACTTC
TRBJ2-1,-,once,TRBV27,CASSFGTDSNEQFF,TGTGCCAGCAGTTTCGGGACGGACAGCAATGAGCAGTTCTTC
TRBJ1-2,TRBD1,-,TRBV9,CASSVEWTGAYGYTF,TGTGCCAGCAGCGTTGAGTGGACAGGGGCCTATGGCTACACCTTC
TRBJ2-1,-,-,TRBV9,CASSVGKKGEQFF,TGTGCCAGCAGCGTAGGTAAAAAGGGGGAGCAGTTCTTC
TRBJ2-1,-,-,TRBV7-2,CASSLVARTSYNEQFF,TGTGCCAGCAGCTTAGTAGCGCGGACTTCCTACAATGAGCAGTTCTTC
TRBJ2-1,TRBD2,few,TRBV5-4,CASSFSGSYNEQFF,TGTGCCAGCAGCTTTAGCGGGTCCTACAATGAGCAGTTCTTC
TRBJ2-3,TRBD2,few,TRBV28,CASSSAGGSGRAADTQYF,TGTGCCAGCAGTTCCGCAGGGGGGAGCGGGAGGGCCGCAGATACGCAGTATTTT
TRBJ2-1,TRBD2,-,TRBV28,CATLLAGGLDSEHNEQFF,TGTGCCACCCTCCTAGCGGGAGGCCTAGACAGCGAACACAATGAGCAGTTCTTC
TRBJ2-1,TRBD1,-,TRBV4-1,CASSPYAGTGVYNEQFF,TGCGCCAGCAGCCCCTACGCCGGGACAGGGGTTTACAATGAGCAGTTCTTC
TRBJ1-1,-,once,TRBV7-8,CASSSLPGPNGAEAFF,TGTGCCAGCAGCTCACTACCGGGTCCGAACGGCGCTGAAGCTTTCTTT
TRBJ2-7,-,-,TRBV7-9,CASSLGGGEQYF,TGTGCCAGCAGTCTGGGTGGAGGCGAGCAGTACTTC
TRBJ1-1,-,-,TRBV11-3,CASSLAAGAEAFF,TGTGCCAGCAGCTTAGCCGCGGGCGCTGAAGCTTTCTTT
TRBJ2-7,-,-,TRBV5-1,CASSLVEGNYEQYF,TGCGCCAGCAGCTTGGTGGAGGGGAACTACGAGCAGTACTTC
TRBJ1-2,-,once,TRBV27,CASSRSPLDRLPIF,TGTGCCAGCAGCCGAAGCCCCCTTGACAGGCTGCCCATCTTC
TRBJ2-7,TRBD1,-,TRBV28,CASIRQGNYRYEQYF,TGTGCCAGCATTCGACAGGGGAATTACCGCTACGAGCAGTACTTC
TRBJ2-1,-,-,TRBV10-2,CASSVSRGDNEQFF,TGCGCCAGCAGTGTGTCCAGGGGAGACAATGAGCAGTTCTTC
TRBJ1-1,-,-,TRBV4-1,CASSQGQSRQEAFF,TGCGCCAGCAGCCAAGGACAGTCCCGGCAGGAAGCTTTCTTT
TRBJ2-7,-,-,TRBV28,CASSFQDYEQYF,TGTGCCAGCAGTTTCCAGGATTACGAGCAGTACTTC
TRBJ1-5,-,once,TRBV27,CASRPGGGNQPQHF,TGTGCCAGCAGGCCGGGGGGTGGCAATCAGCCCCAGCATTTT
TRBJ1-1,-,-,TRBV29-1,CSVRGGGTEAFF,TGCAGCGTCCGAGGGGGGGGAACTGAAGCTTTCTTT
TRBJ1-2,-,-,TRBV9,CASSATGRGHTF,TGTGCCAGCAGCGCTACAGGGAGGGGACACACCTTC
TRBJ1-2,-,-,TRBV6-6,CASSYSTDNYGYTF,TGTGCCAGCAGTTACTCGACAGATAACTATGGCTACACCTTC
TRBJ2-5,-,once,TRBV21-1,CASSKRGVRVQETQYF,TGTGCCAGCAGCAAACGGGGTGTGAGGGTACAAGAGACCCAGTACTTC
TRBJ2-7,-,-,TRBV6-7,CASSYSIGGSYEQYF,TGTGCCAGCAGTTACTCGATAGGCGGCTCCTACGAGCAGTACTTC
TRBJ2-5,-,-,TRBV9,CASSEGGGVVETQYF,TGTGCCAGCAGCGAGGGAGGTGGGGTCGTAGAGACCCAGTACTTC
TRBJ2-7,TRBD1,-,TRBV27,CASSPTGDRGYEQYF,TGTGCCAGCAGTCCTACGGGGGACAGGGGCTACGAGCAGTACTTC
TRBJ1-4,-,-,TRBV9,CASSGPKSGSTNEKLFF,TGTGCCAGCAGCGGACCCAAATCAGGGTCAACTAATGAAAAACTGTTTTTT
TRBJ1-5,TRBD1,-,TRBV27,CASSLSYGGGGRITTQHF,TGTGCCAGCAGTTTATCGTATGGTGGAGGGGGCCGAATAACCACCCAGCATTTT